A selection of T cell receptor beta chains follows, all from one sample in a study of liver allograft versus peripheral blood T cells. TCRdb passed the reads through MiXCR, listing each CDR3 protein once. The table has approximately 1,100 distinct CDR3 sequences, approximately 19% seen once. These receptors all stem from a human patient who had a liver transplant. A share of the T cells may be of graft donor origin. The CDR3 runs from the conserved cysteine through the conserved F or W. The D gene is left open where the match is weak. Clone sizes are shown as how often the clone was seen (once, few, many) or a class if it is expanded.

J gene	V gene	CDR3 length	D gene	clone size	CDR3 protein	CDR3 DNA
TRBJ1-3	TRBV18	14	.	large	CASSPPGQRNTIYF	TGTGCCAGCTCACCACCGGGGCAGCGGAACACCATATATTTT
TRBJ2-3	TRBV6-5	16	TRBD2	medium-sized	CASSYSSGRATDTQYF	TGTGCCAGCAGTTACTCCTCAGGGAGGGCCACAGATACGCAGTATTTT
TRBJ2-7	TRBV20-1	13	.	many	CSALPEFSYEQYF	TGCAGTGCTTTGCCGGAGTTTAGCTACGAGCAGTACTTC
TRBJ2-7	TRBV11-2	15	.	few	CASSFGGGAFYEQYF	TGTGCCAGCAGCTTCGGTGGGGGGGCGTTTTACGAGCAGTACTTC
TRBJ2-7	TRBV6-2/TRBV6-3	14	TRBD1	medium-sized	CASRPPGQVGEQYF	TGTGCCAGCAGACCCCCCGGACAGGTGGGTGAGCAGTACTTC
TRBJ2-1	TRBV6-5	16	TRBD2	large	CASSYSGTSGGDKQFF	TGTGCCAGCAGTTACTCGGGGACTAGCGGGGGGGACAAGCAGTTCTTC
TRBJ1-1	TRBV2	11	.	few	CASARDTEAFF	TGTGCCAGCGCGAGAGACACTGAAGCTTTCTTT
TRBJ1-4	TRBV20-1	18	.	many	CSARVGGTAAYTNEKLFF	TGCAGTGCTAGGGTTGGGGGGACCGCCGCCTACACGAATGAAAAACTGTTTTTT
TRBJ1-2	TRBV29-1	15	.	medium-sized	CSVEDSLRGGYGYTF	TGCAGCGTTGAAGACTCTCTCCGGGGGGGCTATGGCTACACCTTC
TRBJ2-3	TRBV2	19	TRBD2	many	CASPEWVVRGGGGTDTQYF	TGTGCCAGCCCTGAGTGGGTGGTGCGGGGCGGGGGTGGCACAGATACGCAGTATTTT
TRBJ2-2	TRBV19	14	.	large	CASSIVSNTGELFF	TGTGCCAGTAGTATAGTCAGTAACACCGGGGAGCTGTTTTTT